The 18 T cell receptor beta chains given below trace back to one sample, sequenced in a study of blood T cells in healthy people across ages. Sample-barcoded 5' priming and a J-beta primer mix drove a second PCR of roughly 6 to 12 cycles. From the 5' RACE reads, TCRdb called clonotypes with MiXCR, one entry per CDR3 protein. The sample lists roughly 1,500,000 distinct CDR3 sequences, around 39% occurring once. The sequenced sample was blood. The receptors stem from a woman between 18 and 30 years old in good health.

V usage is TRBV25-1 and J usage is TRBJ1-1; 7 nucleotides align to TRBD1. Germline CDR1 and CDR2: MGHDK and SYGVNS. V was clipped by 8 bases and J by 1 base; unmatched bases: 7. The CDR3 totals 14 residues. Here the CDR3 DNA reads TGTGCCAGCCAGGGGACAGCTCCGAACACTGAAGCTTTCTTT. Protein sequence: CASQGTAPNTEAFF.

CDR3 residues: CSVVRNTEAFF. The CDR3 DNA is TGCAGCGTTGTTAGGAACACTGAAGCTTTCTTT. The chain recombines TRBV29-1 with TRBJ1-1; D call uncertain. The germline V gene has CDR1 SQVTM and CDR2 ANQGSEA. V lost 4 bases and J 1 base, leaving 4 bases between the germline ends. This CDR3 has 11 amino acids.

The chain couples TRBV27 to TRBJ1-6, with D possibly TRBD1 on 5 matching bases. With 2 bases removed from V and 0 bases from J, the gap between germline ends came to 8 bases. CDR3 length: 16 residues. The V gene's germline CDR1 is MNHEY and CDR2 SMNVEV (reference sequence). The CDR3 protein is CASSLMGGSYNSPLHF. The CDR3 DNA is TGTGCCAGCAGTTTAATGGGGGGCTCCTATAATTCACCCCTCCACTTT.

This clonotype occurred a few times. The V and J genes are TRBV5-1 and TRBJ1-4, with D hard to call. With 0 bases removed from V and 8 bases from J, the gap between germline ends came to 14 bases. The CDR3 is 15 residues long. Per the germline V gene, CDR1 is SGHRS and CDR2 is YFSETQ. This CDR3 reads CASSLAGASAEKLFF. The CDR3 DNA follows: TGCGCCAGCAGCTTGGCCGGAGCGTCGGCCGAAAAACTGTTTTTT.

This clonotype occurred a few times. This sequence joins TRBV6-1 and TRBJ2-7; 10 positions agree with TRBD2. Germline V gene sequence: CDR1 MNHNS, CDR2 SASEGT. The length of the CDR3 is 16 residues. J was trimmed by 5 bases and V by 2 bases; bases with no gene match: 9. The CDR3 sequence is CASSELASGSIHEQYF. The CDR3 DNA is TGTGCCAGCAGTGAATTGGCTAGCGGGAGTATCCACGAGCAGTACTTC.

Remarks on this clonotype: One end of the junction is discordant with germline, which a read error may explain. The gene calls are TRBV4-1 and TRBJ2-3; 10 positions match TRBD2. Germline CDR1 and CDR2: MGHRA and YSYEKL. The CDR3 sequence is 15 residues long. The CDR3, as DNA: TGCGCCATCAGCCAATCCGGGACTAGCGCAGATACGCAGTATTTT. This gives the protein CAISQSGTSADTQYF.

Note on this clonotype: One junction end disagrees with the germline gene, perhaps due to a read error. V gene TRBV6-5 combines with J gene TRBJ2-5; no reliable D call. The CDR3 length is 13 residues. Germline V gives CDR1 MNHEY, CDR2 SVGAGI. CDR3 bases: TGTGCCAGCAGTTACCGGCTTCAAGAGACCCAGAACTTC. Translating gives CASSYRLQETQNF.

The rearrangement joins TRBV29-1 to TRBJ1-1, with TRBD1 as a possible D gene (6 bases). This CDR3 region has 12 residues. Trimming shortened V by 6 bases and J by 3 bases, and 11 bases separated the two germline ends. Germline V CDR1 and CDR2: SQVTM, ANQGSEA. The CDR3 is CSVDGQYTEAFF. CDR3 nucleotides: TGCAGCGTCGACGGACAGTACACTGAAGCTTTCTTT.

The gene calls are TRBV13 and TRBJ2-1, with 10 bases identical to TRBD2. The CDR3 is 17 residues long. Per the germline V gene, CDR1 is PRHDT and CDR2 is FYEKMQ (reference sequence). Germline trimming cut 8 bases from V and 5 bases from J; bases unmatched to any gene: 15. In DNA form, the CDR3 reads TGTGCCAGCCGGACTAAGCGGGGGGGGCGCTATCACAATGAGCAGTTCTTC. Encoded protein: CASRTKRGGRYHNEQFF.

This clonotype showed up just a few times. J is TRBJ2-1 and V is TRBV29-1; the D gene is possibly TRBD2 (5 bases). V lost 6 bases to trimming and J lost 0 bases, with 9 bases between them. Germline assignment: CDR1 SQVTM and CDR2 ANQGSEA. CDR3 length: 13 amino acids. CDR3 coding DNA: TGCAGCGTGGAGGAGAGCTCCTACAATGAGCAGTTCTTC. Its translation: CSVEESSYNEQFF.

This clonotype has just a few counts. The chain joins TRBV4-1 to TRBJ1-1; D might be TRBD1 (5 bases). The CDR3 covers 13 residues. V dropped 0 bases and J dropped 6 bases, with 8 bases sitting between them. Germline V CDR1 and CDR2: MGHRA, YSYEKL. CDR3 amino acids: CASSQEGVSEAFF. In DNA, the CDR3 is TGCGCCAGCAGCCAAGAGGGGGTTTCTGAAGCTTTCTTT.

The chain uses TRBV14 and TRBJ1-2, with D unresolved. V was trimmed by 1 base and J by 4 bases, leaving 7 bases between them. CDR3 length: 13 residues. In germline, CDR1 is SGHDN, CDR2 FVKESK. In DNA form, the CDR3 reads TGTGCCAGCAGCCAAGTGACCGCCTATGGCTACACCTTC. Protein: CASSQVTAYGYTF.

The rearrangement joins TRBV12-3 or TRBV12-4 to TRBJ2-7; D possibly corresponds to TRBD2 (7 bases). The ends were cut back, 4 bases at V and 2 bases at J, with 15 bases in the middle. The CDR3 covers 15 residues. In DNA form, the CDR3 reads TGTGCCAGCAGTTGGGGGGGGCCGGCAACCTACGAGCAGTACTTC. It yields the protein CASSWGGPATYEQYF.

This sequence joins TRBV3-1 and TRBJ1-3; D remains ambiguous. The CDR3 sequence is 15 residues long. V lost 1 base to trimming and J lost 0 bases, with 7 bases between them. Germline CDR1 LGHDT, CDR2 YNNKEL (reference sequence). The CDR3 sequence is CASSQVHSSGNTIYF. In nucleotides, the CDR3 is TGTGCCAGCAGCCAAGTGCATTCCTCTGGAAACACCATATATTTT.

A few counts support this clonotype. The chain recombines TRBV2 with TRBJ2-7, with 9 bases matching TRBD2. The J call may be faulty, since TRBJ2-5 better matches the DNA end. The CDR3 loop spans 12 amino acids. Germline CDR1 and CDR2: SNHLY and FYNNEI. The CDR3 bases are TGTGCCAACAGACTAGCGGATCAGACCCAGTACTTC. It is translated as CANRLADQTQYF.

This clonotype has just a few counts. CDR3 sequence (DNA): TGTGCCAGCAGTTTGATAGGGGTGGATTCACCCCTCCACTTT. Translation: CASSLIGVDSPLHF. The rearrangement links TRBV27 to TRBJ1-6, with D perhaps matching TRBD1 (5 bases). The CDR3 runs to 14 residues. Looked up from germline, CDR1 is MNHEY and CDR2 is SMNVEV (reference sequence). Trimming shortened V by 3 bases and J by 8 bases, and 11 bases separated the two germline ends.

The CDR3 loop is CASSRTKGPLMDGSPLHF. The CDR3 region has the DNA TGTGCCAGCAGCCGAACCAAAGGCCCACTTATGGATGGTTCACCCCTCCACTTT. V and J are TRBV2 and TRBJ1-6, with D unresolved. The CDR3 consists of 18 residues. V dropped 6 bases and J dropped 9 bases, with 27 bases sitting between them. Germline V gives CDR1 SNHLY, CDR2 FYNNEI.

This chain links TRBV7-9 with TRBJ1-2; weak D call: TRBD1 (5 bases). Trimming left V 4 bases short and J 6 bases short, with 15 bases between. The CDR3 sequence is 14 residues long. Germline-derived CDR1 and CDR2 are SEHNR and FQNEAQ (reference sequence). CDR3 sequence reads: CASSSTRSRDGYTF. The DNA for the CDR3 is TGTGCCAGCAGCTCAACCCGTTCCAGGGATGGCTACACCTTC.